This T cell receptor beta chain stems from a study of blood T cells in healthy people across ages. V lost 6 bases to trimming and J lost 6 bases; unmatched junction nucleotides: 10. The germline CDR1 and CDR2 sequences are SQVTM and ANQGSEA. The CDR3 length is 14 residues. With a J-beta primer mix and a sample-barcoded 5' primer, a second PCR ran 7 to 11 cycles. Via MiXCR, TCRdb re-called the 5' RACE reads, giving one row per CDR3 protein. Of hundreds of thousands of distinct CDR3 sequences in the sample, around 46% were seen once. This chain uses TRBV29-1 with TRBJ2-5; 10 bases map to TRBD1. The specimen sequenced was blood. The clonotype was recovered from an older woman in good health. DNA of the CDR3: TGCAGCGTCGAACTAAGGGACAGGGGAAAGACCCAGTACTTC. Translation gives CSVELRDRGKTQYF.